This T cell receptor beta chain was identified in a study of a mutant IDH1 vaccine in newly diagnosed glioma. On this clone itself: Its matching antigen is unknown.

Sequenced by immunoSEQ multiplex PCR; TCRdb stores in-frame clones only, minus some. The sample lists 50,000 or so clones; roughly nine tenths were seen once. Germline CDR1 reads MNHEY; CDR2 reads SVGAGI. CDR3 length: 10 amino acids. The germline V and J ends were trimmed by 8 bases and 8 bases, with 7 bases remaining between them. Stated time point: week 11, during vaccination. All doses held 300 ug of mutant IDH1 20-mer peptide, with topical imiquimod. This material consisted of PBMCs, taken from a glioma patient whose treatment included an IDH1 peptide vaccine. The rearrangement uses TRBV6-5 and TRBJ2-1, with D unclear. This receptor was taken from a man in his fifties with glioma. CDR3 region: CASGWDEQFF. The CDR3 nucleotides read TGTGCCAGCGGCTGGGATGAGCAGTTCTTC.